The rows below give T cell receptor beta chains drawn from one sample of a study of T cells in Graves' hyperthyroidism and ophthalmopathy. One entry per CDR3 protein, called by TCRdb with MiXCR from the multiplex PCR reads. The table includes approximately 320,000 distinct CDR3 sequences, approximately 15% detected once. Sample: blood. All receptors derive from a man younger than 45 with Graves' hyperthyroidism. CDR3s include the opening cysteine and the closing phenylalanine or tryptophan. The D gene is left open where the match is weak. Only some rows state a clone size, as once, few, many or a class for expanded clones.

v_gene	abundance	j_gene	d_gene	CDR3aa	CDR3nt
TRBV10-2	many	TRBJ2-7	TRBD2	CASTTSSGMSEQYF	TGCGCCAGCACCACCTCTAGCGGGATGAGCGAGCAGTACTTC
TRBV25-1	NA	TRBJ2-5	TRBD2	CASSARGTSHGETQYF	TGTGCCAGCAGTGCCCGGGGGACTAGTCATGGAGAGACCCAGTACTTC
TRBV6-1	many	TRBJ1-6	NA	CASSEAFSTLHF	TGTGCCAGCAGTGAAGCCTTTTCGACCCTCCACTTT
TRBV7-2	many	TRBJ1-2	NA	CASSLGREDGYTF	TGTGCCAGCAGCCTGGGGAGGGAGGATGGCTACACCTTC
TRBV11-1	NA	TRBJ2-5	TRBD1	CASSSGTGFQGTQYF	TGTGCCAGCAGCTCCGGGACAGGGTTCCAGGGGACCCAGTACTTC
TRBV20-1	NA	TRBJ2-1	TRBD2	CSAGLADYNEQFF	TGCAGTGCCGGACTAGCGGATTACAATGAGCAGTTCTTC
TRBV6-1	NA	TRBJ2-7	TRBD2	CASSSLAESSYEQYF	TGTGCCAGCAGTAGTCTAGCGGAAAGCTCCTACGAGCAGTACTTC
TRBV9	NA	TRBJ2-4	TRBD1	CASSEGTGGDIQYF	TGTGCCAGCAGCGAAGGGACAGGGGGGGACATTCAGTACTTC
TRBV25-1	few	TRBJ2-4	TRBD1	CASSEPQGADIQYF	TGTGCCAGCAGTGAACCGCAGGGGGCTGACATTCAGTACTTC
TRBV19	NA	TRBJ1-1	TRBD1	CASSTPLQGTSEAFF	TGTGCCAGTAGTACTCCTCTACAGGGGACCTCCGAAGCTTTCTTT
TRBV7-2	many	TRBJ2-5	TRBD2	CASRGLAGGKETQYF	TGTGCCAGCAGAGGGTTAGCGGGAGGTAAAGAGACCCAGTACTTC
TRBV5-1	NA	TRBJ2-3	NA	CASSSQSPESQYF	TGCGCCAGCAGCTCCCAAAGCCCTGAGTCGCAGTATTTT
TRBV20-1	NA	TRBJ2-1	NA	CSRGGGASYNEQFF	TGCAGTCGTGGGGGCGGAGCCTCCTACAATGAGCAGTTCTTC
TRBV20-1	many	TRBJ2-7	NA	CSARDLGVKINEQYF	TGCAGTGCTAGAGACCTCGGGGTGAAGATCAACGAGCAGTACTTC
TRBV7-2	few	TRBJ2-7	NA	CASSWGRGLTYEQYF	TGTGCCAGCAGCTGGGGGCGAGGGCTAACCTACGAGCAGTACTTC
TRBV5-8	NA	TRBJ1-2	TRBD1	CASGTNGGTGGYTF	TGCGCCAGCGGCACCAACGGAGGGACAGGGGGCTACACCTTC
TRBV5-1	many	TRBJ1-1	NA	CASSSGPEGTEAFF	TGCGCCAGCAGCTCTGGACCCGAGGGGACTGAAGCTTTCTTT
TRBV5-1	many	TRBJ2-1	NA	CASSLGRKGLWSYNEQFF	TGCGCCAGCAGCTTGGGCCGTAAGGGTCTGTGGTCCTACAATGAGCAGTTCTTC
TRBV12-3/TRBV12-4	many	TRBJ2-3	NA	CASSYGTDTQYF	TGTGCCAGCAGCTACGGGACAGATACGCAGTATTTT
TRBV30	many	TRBJ2-7	TRBD2	CAWDSGTSGGRLAEQYF	TGTGCCTGGGATTCCGGGACTAGCGGGGGCCGCCTCGCCGAGCAGTACTTC
TRBV7-3	NA	TRBJ2-3	NA	CASSRDSGADTQYF	TGTGCCAGCAGCAGGGACTCCGGGGCAGATACGCAGTATTTT
TRBV27	many	TRBJ2-1	NA	CASSSVDRPGPRLHNEQFF	TGTGCCAGCAGTTCCGTTGACCGACCGGGGCCAAGGTTACACAATGAGCAGTTCTTC
TRBV2	many	TRBJ2-1	NA	CASIKEGDEQFF	TGTGCCAGCATCAAGGAGGGGGATGAGCAGTTCTTC